These T cell receptor beta chains were read from a single sample in a study of cytomegalovirus exposure and HLA in healthy donors. Profiled with immunoSEQ multiplex PCR; TCRdb holds only in-frame clones, not every one. Of fewer than 200,000 clones listed, roughly 85% are singletons. Sequenced input: PBMCs. These receptors were obtained from a woman in her twenties or thirties in good health and CMV-seronegative. Both conserved end residues are part of each CDR3. The D gene is left open where the match is weak. The listing skips clone size in some rows; elsewhere it reads once, few, many or a size class.

v_gene: TRBV11-2; abundance: -; d_gene: -; j_gene: TRBJ1-1; CDR3nt: TGTGCCAGCAGCTTAGAGTTGGGGGGGACTGAAGCTTTCTTT; CDR3aa: CASSLELGGTEAFF
v_gene: TRBV7-2; abundance: -; d_gene: TRBD1; j_gene: TRBJ1-6; CDR3nt: TGTGCCAGCAGCCAACGGGACAGGGGGTTCTCTTCACCCCTCCACTTT; CDR3aa: CASSQRDRGFSSPLHF
v_gene: TRBV7-2; abundance: -; d_gene: -; j_gene: TRBJ1-1; CDR3nt: TGTGCCACCTCCCGTCCGGGAGGGAAGAACACTGAAGCTTTCTTT; CDR3aa: CATSRPGGKNTEAFF
v_gene: TRBV29-1; abundance: -; d_gene: -; j_gene: TRBJ2-2; CDR3nt: TGCAGCGTTGAGAGGGTTGCCGGGGAGCTGTTTTTT; CDR3aa: CSVERVAGELFF
v_gene: TRBV5-1; abundance: -; d_gene: -; j_gene: TRBJ1-1; CDR3nt: TGCGCCAGCAGCCATAGGGGTCGGAGCACTGAAGCTTTCTTT; CDR3aa: CASSHRGRSTEAFF
v_gene: TRBV16; abundance: -; d_gene: -; j_gene: TRBJ1-6; CDR3nt: TGTGCCAGCAGCCAAAACTCTCCGGCGGGGGAACCCCTCCACTTT; CDR3aa: CASSQNSPAGEPLHF
v_gene: TRBV2; abundance: -; d_gene: -; j_gene: TRBJ1-6; CDR3nt: TGTGCCACCCTCCGGGACTGGGAGGGCCGTAATTCACCCCTCCACTTT; CDR3aa: CATLRDWEGRNSPLHF
v_gene: TRBV7-2; abundance: -; d_gene: TRBD1; j_gene: TRBJ2-7; CDR3nt: TGTGCCAGCAGCTTATCAGGGGGTAGCCACGAGCAGTACTTC; CDR3aa: CASSLSGGSHEQYF
v_gene: TRBV27; abundance: -; d_gene: -; j_gene: TRBJ1-5; CDR3nt: TGTGCCAGCAGTTTCACGGGAGACAATCAGCCCCAGCATTTT; CDR3aa: CASSFTGDNQPQHF
v_gene: TRBV7-8; abundance: -; d_gene: -; j_gene: TRBJ2-1; CDR3nt: TGTGCCAGCAGCTTAACCCGACCCGGGAGCTCCTACAATGAGCAGTTCTTC; CDR3aa: CASSLTRPGSSYNEQFF
v_gene: TRBV9; abundance: -; d_gene: TRBD2; j_gene: TRBJ2-5; CDR3nt: TGTGCCAGCAGCGCGGGACTATCTGTCGCGAAAGAGACCCAGTACTTC; CDR3aa: CASSAGLSVAKETQYF
v_gene: TRBV10-2; abundance: few; d_gene: -; j_gene: TRBJ2-1; CDR3nt: TGCGCCAGCGCGGGCGTGAATGAGCAGTTCTTC; CDR3aa: CASAGVNEQFF
v_gene: TRBV5-1; abundance: -; d_gene: TRBD1; j_gene: TRBJ1-2; CDR3nt: TGCGCCAGCAGCCAGGACAGGGGCTATGGCTACACCTTC; CDR3aa: CASSQDRGYGYTF
v_gene: TRBV27; abundance: -; d_gene: TRBD2; j_gene: TRBJ2-1; CDR3nt: TGTGCCAGCAGTCCCCTAGCGGGAGTCCCAATTGAGCAGTTCTTC; CDR3aa: CASSPLAGVPIEQFF
v_gene: TRBV5-6; abundance: -; d_gene: TRBD1; j_gene: TRBJ2-7; CDR3nt: TGTGCCAGCAGCCCCGACCGCCTAGACAGGGGCGCAACCTCCTACGAGCAGTACTTC; CDR3aa: CASSPDRLDRGATSYEQYF
v_gene: TRBV7-9; abundance: -; d_gene: -; j_gene: TRBJ2-5; CDR3nt: TGTGCCAGCAGCAGAGGGCTGGAGACCCAGTACTTC; CDR3aa: CASSRGLETQYF
v_gene: TRBV6-4; abundance: -; d_gene: -; j_gene: TRBJ2-3; CDR3nt: TGTGCCAGCAGTGACAGCCCAAGCACAGATACGCAGTATTTT; CDR3aa: CASSDSPSTDTQYF
v_gene: TRBV19; abundance: -; d_gene: -; j_gene: TRBJ2-1; CDR3nt: TGTGCCAGTGGACGGACTACCTACAATGAGCAGTTCTTC; CDR3aa: CASGRTTYNEQFF
v_gene: TRBV7-2; abundance: -; d_gene: TRBD2; j_gene: TRBJ2-5; CDR3nt: TGTGCCAGCAGCTCTAGCGGGGGGGCCCAAGAGACCCAGTACTTC; CDR3aa: CASSSSGGAQETQYF
v_gene: TRBV9; abundance: -; d_gene: -; j_gene: TRBJ2-1; CDR3nt: TGTGCCAGCAGCGTTCAGGGGTTGTACAATGAGCAGTTCTTC; CDR3aa: CASSVQGLYNEQFF
v_gene: TRBV6-6; abundance: -; d_gene: TRBD1; j_gene: TRBJ2-7; CDR3nt: TGTGCCAGCAGCCCTGGGACAGGGAGATCGGATGAGCAGTACTTC; CDR3aa: CASSPGTGRSDEQYF
v_gene: TRBV10-1; abundance: -; d_gene: -; j_gene: TRBJ2-1; CDR3nt: TGCGCCAGCAGTGCGGCCGGGAATGAGCAGTTCTTC; CDR3aa: CASSAAGNEQFF
v_gene: TRBV4-3; abundance: few; d_gene: -; j_gene: TRBJ1-3; CDR3nt: TGCGCCAGCAGCCAAGCTGCAGGCAGCTCTGGAAACACCATATATTTT; CDR3aa: CASSQAAGSSGNTIYF
v_gene: TRBV4-3; abundance: -; d_gene: -; j_gene: TRBJ1-2; CDR3nt: TGCGCCAGCAGCCAAGATCTCGACTATGGCTACACCTTC; CDR3aa: CASSQDLDYGYTF
v_gene: TRBV15; abundance: -; d_gene: -; j_gene: TRBJ2-7; CDR3nt: TGTGCCACCAGCAGGCCGACCTCCGGGTCCAGGGACGAGCAGTACTTC; CDR3aa: CATSRPTSGSRDEQYF
v_gene: TRBV7-8; abundance: -; d_gene: -; j_gene: TRBJ1-3; CDR3nt: TGTGCCAGCAGCTTATATCTCGTTGGAAACACCATATATTTT; CDR3aa: CASSLYLVGNTIYF
v_gene: TRBV6-5; abundance: -; d_gene: -; j_gene: TRBJ2-2; CDR3nt: TGTGCCAGCAGTTACTACGCAGGGATGAGCACCGGGGAGCTGTTTTTT; CDR3aa: CASSYYAGMSTGELFF
v_gene: TRBV4-1; abundance: -; d_gene: TRBD1; j_gene: TRBJ2-2; CDR3nt: TGCGCCAGCAGTAGGCGACAGGGCGGTTTCGCCGGGGAGCTGTTTTTT; CDR3aa: CASSRRQGGFAGELFF
v_gene: TRBV27; abundance: -; d_gene: -; j_gene: TRBJ2-1; CDR3nt: TGTGCCAGCACAAGGTGGGGGGGCGGACTGAATGAGCAGTTCTTC; CDR3aa: CASTRWGGGLNEQFF
v_gene: TRBV19; abundance: -; d_gene: -; j_gene: TRBJ1-1; CDR3nt: TGTGCCACCCTCGGGGGAGGGGGACGTATGAACACTGAAGCTTTCTTT; CDR3aa: CATLGGGGRMNTEAFF
v_gene: TRBV6-1; abundance: -; d_gene: -; j_gene: TRBJ1-6; CDR3nt: TGTGCCAGCAGTGTAACTATTGATGGGTCACCCCTCCACTTT; CDR3aa: CASSVTIDGSPLHF
v_gene: TRBV13; abundance: -; d_gene: TRBD2; j_gene: TRBJ2-5; CDR3nt: TGTGCCAGCAGCTTAGGGGGATGGGCTAGCGGGAGGGGAAACCAAGAGACCCAGTACTTC; CDR3aa: CASSLGGWASGRGNQETQYF
v_gene: TRBV5-1; abundance: -; d_gene: TRBD1; j_gene: TRBJ1-1; CDR3nt: TGCGCCAGCAGCCCCCGGGACAGGGACCTGAACACTGAAGCCTTCTTT; CDR3aa: CASSPRDRDLNTEAFF
v_gene: TRBV18; abundance: -; d_gene: -; j_gene: TRBJ2-6; CDR3nt: TGTGCCAGCTCACGGAAACCGGGGGGGGCCAACGTCCTGACTTTC; CDR3aa: CASSRKPGGANVLTF
v_gene: TRBV6-5; abundance: few; d_gene: TRBD1; j_gene: TRBJ2-1; CDR3nt: TGTGCCAGCAGCCGACTGGGGACAGGGTTTAGTGAGCAGTTCTTC; CDR3aa: CASSRLGTGFSEQFF
v_gene: TRBV7-9; abundance: -; d_gene: TRBD1; j_gene: TRBJ2-5; CDR3nt: TGTGCCAGCAGCTTAGAGTGGACAGGGTCAAAGGAGACCCAGTACTTC; CDR3aa: CASSLEWTGSKETQYF
v_gene: TRBV5-4; abundance: -; d_gene: -; j_gene: TRBJ1-3; CDR3nt: TGTGCCAGCAGTCAAGGACCCTCAGGGTCTGGAAACACCATATATTTT; CDR3aa: CASSQGPSGSGNTIYF
v_gene: TRBV2; abundance: once; d_gene: TRBD2; j_gene: TRBJ2-1; CDR3nt: TGTGCCAGCAGTGAAGCGGGGGCGGGGGGGCGCAATGAGCAGTTCTTC; CDR3aa: CASSEAGAGGRNEQFF
v_gene: TRBV15; abundance: -; d_gene: -; j_gene: TRBJ2-7; CDR3nt: TGTGCCACCAGCAGACAGGTTAACTACGAGCAGTACTTC; CDR3aa: CATSRQVNYEQYF
v_gene: TRBV5-8; abundance: few; d_gene: -; j_gene: TRBJ1-5; CDR3nt: TGTGCCAGCAGCCTCCAGGGGTCCCAAGTGCCCCAGCATTTT; CDR3aa: CASSLQGSQVPQHF
v_gene: TRBV2; abundance: -; d_gene: -; j_gene: TRBJ1-2; CDR3nt: TGTGCCAGCAGTGACCAGAGGAACTATGGCTACACCTTC; CDR3aa: CASSDQRNYGYTF
v_gene: TRBV5-4; abundance: -; d_gene: TRBD1; j_gene: TRBJ2-1; CDR3nt: TGTGCCAGCAGCTTGGAACCCGGGACAGGACTTTACAATGAGCAGTTCTTC; CDR3aa: CASSLEPGTGLYNEQFF
v_gene: TRBV6-5; abundance: -; d_gene: TRBD1; j_gene: TRBJ2-7; CDR3nt: TGTGCCAGCAGTTACTTCAGGGACAGGGGGGAGCAGTACTTC; CDR3aa: CASSYFRDRGEQYF
v_gene: TRBV4-1; abundance: -; d_gene: -; j_gene: TRBJ2-7; CDR3nt: TGCGCCAGCAGCCAAGGCGTGTGGGGGCCCTCCTACGAGCAGTACTTC; CDR3aa: CASSQGVWGPSYEQYF
v_gene: TRBV6-1; abundance: once; d_gene: -; j_gene: TRBJ2-2; CDR3nt: TGTGCCAGCAGTGATAGAAGAGGGCCGTTAACCGGGGAGCTGTTTTTT; CDR3aa: CASSDRRGPLTGELFF
v_gene: TRBV29-1; abundance: once; d_gene: TRBD1; j_gene: TRBJ1-2; CDR3nt: TGCAGCGTGAGAAGACAGGGTGGTAACTATGGCTACACCTTC; CDR3aa: CSVRRQGGNYGYTF
v_gene: TRBV27; abundance: -; d_gene: TRBD1; j_gene: TRBJ2-7; CDR3nt: TGTGCCAGCAGTCACGGACAGGGGGCGTCCTACGAGCAGTACTTC; CDR3aa: CASSHGQGASYEQYF
v_gene: TRBV2; abundance: -; d_gene: TRBD1; j_gene: TRBJ1-2; CDR3nt: TGTGCCAGCTCCCCAGGGGGGCAGCGGGACTATGGCTACACCTTC; CDR3aa: CASSPGGQRDYGYTF
v_gene: TRBV15; abundance: -; d_gene: -; j_gene: TRBJ1-1; CDR3nt: TGTGCCACCAGCAGAGTCGGGGGGGGCACTGAAGCTTTCTTT; CDR3aa: CATSRVGGGTEAFF
v_gene: TRBV9; abundance: -; d_gene: TRBD2; j_gene: TRBJ2-7; CDR3nt: TGTGCCAGCAGCGTAGGGCCGGCGGGGAGGGACGAGCAGTACTTC; CDR3aa: CASSVGPAGRDEQYF